These 20 T cell receptor beta chains came from one sample sequenced in a study of Tregs in tolerant kidney transplant recipients. Data came from immunoSEQ multiplex PCR; TCRdb stores just in-frame clones and leaves some out. Of about 15,000 clones listed, around 53% are singletons. After approximately 6 days with irradiated graft donor PBMCs, CFSE-labeled recipient PBMCs were FACS-sorted. For these TCRs, the target antigens are not known. The sample here was CD4+ T cells from blood cultured with allogeneic cells, taken before the transplant. The receptors come from a human patient who received a combined kidney and bone marrow transplant.

The V gene is TRBV15, the J gene TRBJ2-3, with TRBD1 matching 7 bases. J lost 0 bases, V lost 6 bases, and 18 bases had no gene match. Germline assignment: CDR1 LNHNV and CDR2 YYDKDF (reference sequence). The CDR3 spans 19 residues. CDR3: CATRVHRTGSSTSTDTQYF. DNA for the CDR3: TGTGCCACCAGAGTCCACCGGACAGGATCATCTACTAGCACAGATACGCAGTATTTT.

The rearrangement links TRBV7-9 to TRBJ2-1; 14 nucleotides line up with TRBD2. The CDR3 covers 16 residues. CDR1 and CDR2 (germline): SEHNR, FQNEAQ (reference sequence). With V trimmed by 3 bases and J by 10 bases, 8 bases remained unmatched. Here the CDR3 reads CASSLTSGRAVGEQFF. The DNA for the CDR3 is TGTGCCAGCAGCTTGACTAGCGGGAGGGCTGTAGGAGAGCAGTTCTTC. The full variable domain, its missing parts supplied by reference TRBV7-9 and TRBJ2-1, is DTGVSQNPRHKITKRGQNVTFRCDPISEHNRLYWYRQTLGQGPEFLTYFQNEAQLEKSRLLSDRFSAERPKGSFSTLEIQRTEQGDSAMYLCASSLTSGRAVGEQFFGPGTRLTVL.

The V call is TRBV2, the J call TRBJ1-2, with 8 bases matching TRBD1. This CDR3 has 13 residues. Germline loops: CDR1 SNHLY, CDR2 FYNNEI. V trimming: 4 bases; J trimming: 4 bases; junction bases outside the gene matches: 2. The CDR3 sequence is CASSGDRLYGYTF. In DNA, the CDR3 is TGTGCCAGCAGTGGGGACAGGCTCTATGGCTACACCTTC.

This chain links TRBV7-2 with TRBJ1-2, with 8 bases lining up with TRBD1. CDR1 and CDR2 (germline): SGHTA, FQGNSA. Trimming cost V 1 base and J 4 bases; bases outside gene matches: 11. The CDR3 totals 17 residues. The CDR3 DNA is TGTGCCAGCAGCTTAGTCCCAATGACAGGGGTAGGCTATGGCTACACCTTC. Protein sequence: CASSLVPMTGVGYGYTF.

The rearrangement uses TRBV6-6 and TRBJ2-1, with D uncertain. Per germline, CDR1 MNHNY and CDR2 SVGAGI (reference sequence). The V and J ends lost 2 bases and 6 bases respectively, with 11 bases between them. The CDR3 covers 14 residues. The CDR3 DNA reads TGTGCCAGCAGTTACGGTACATCCCGCAATGAGCAGTTCTTC. Protein product: CASSYGTSRNEQFF.

The rearrangement joins TRBV11-2 to TRBJ1-5; no reliable D call. The CDR3 sequence is 13 residues long. Germline assignment: CDR1 SGHAT and CDR2 FQNNGV. V lost 2 bases to trimming and J lost 2 bases, with 4 bases between them. CDR3 region: CASSLSRNQPQHF. The CDR3, as DNA: TGTGCCAGCAGCTTATCTCGCAATCAGCCCCAGCATTTT.

The chain uses TRBV7-8 and TRBJ2-7, with D maybe TRBD2 (5 bases). V was trimmed by 1 base and J by 0 bases, leaving 13 bases between them. This CDR3 is 16 amino acids long. CDR1 is SGHVS, CDR2 FQNEAQ, per germline. The CDR3 DNA is TGTGCCAGCAGCTTAGAGGGTTTTGGGAGCTCCTACGAGCAGTACTTC. Encoded protein: CASSLEGFGSSYEQYF.

This clone has a handful of counts. This rearrangement joins TRBV27 to TRBJ2-2; D gene uncertain. This CDR3 is built from 12 residues. V lost 5 bases, J lost 5 bases, and 6 bases lay in between. Germline assignment: CDR1 MNHEY and CDR2 SMNVEV (reference sequence). CDR3 sequence: CASSILTGELFF. In DNA form, the CDR3 reads TGTGCCAGCAGTATTCTTACCGGGGAGCTGTTTTTT.

The sample holds one count of this clone. The chain recombines TRBV7-9 with TRBJ1-2; D is undetermined. V dropped 5 bases and J dropped 2 bases, with 12 bases sitting between them. CDR3 size: 14 residues. CDR1 is SEHNR and CDR2 is FQNEAQ in the germline V gene (reference sequence). The CDR3 bases are TGTGCCAGCAGCCCCGCGACACTCAACTATGGCTACACCTTC. It translates to CASSPATLNYGYTF.

The J gene is TRBJ1-5, the V gene TRBV19; the D gene is possibly TRBD1 (5 bases). The germline gives CDR1 LNHDA, CDR2 SQIVND (reference sequence). V lost 9 bases, J lost 3 bases, and 15 bases lay in between. This CDR3 is 14 amino acids long. CDR3 sequence: CASRQLQINQPQHF. The CDR3 bases are TGTGCCAGCCGACAGTTACAAATCAATCAGCCCCAGCATTTT.

This clone was seen just once. The rearrangement joins TRBV28 to TRBJ2-7; perhaps TRBD1 as D (5 bases). From germline, CDR1 is MDHEN and CDR2 SYDVKM. V shed 5 bases and J shed 4 bases, with 12 bases lying between them. This CDR3 comprises 13 residues. The CDR3 DNA reads TGTGCCAGCAGTGTGGTGACAGTGTACGAGCAGTACTTC. This encodes CASSVVTVYEQYF. Together with reference TRBV28 and TRBJ2-7, the CDR3 gives the full variable domain: DVKVTQSSRYLVKRTGEKVFLECVQDMDHENMFWYRQDPGLGLRLIYFSYDVKMKEKGDIPEGYSVSREKKERFSLILESASTNQTSMYLCASSVVTVYEQYFGPGTRLTVT.

The genes are TRBV7-3 and TRBJ2-1; a weak D match, TRBD1 (5 bases). The germline V gene has CDR1 SGHTA and CDR2 FQGTGA. V was shortened by 5 bases and J by 3 bases, with 11 bases between the two germline ends. The CDR3 contains 14 residues. The chain's CDR3 is CASSPQGNYNEQFF. The CDR3 DNA is TGTGCCAGCAGCCCTCAGGGAAACTACAATGAGCAGTTCTTC.

This clone appeared a few times. V is TRBV11-3 and J is TRBJ1-1, with 7 bases identical to TRBD1. CDR3 size: 15 residues. Looked up from germline, CDR1 is SGHNT and CDR2 is YENEEA. V shed 2 bases and J 1 base; nucleotides not matched to a gene: 4. The CDR3 sequence: CASSLRYRGNTEAFF. DNA of the CDR3: TGTGCCAGCAGCTTACGGTACAGGGGGAACACTGAAGCTTTCTTT.

The chain is built from TRBV7-2 and TRBJ2-5; 8 bases align to TRBD1. This CDR3 has 15 residues. V was pared by 5 bases and J by 5 bases, with 10 bases of the junction left unmatched. CDR1 SGHTA and CDR2 FQGNSA come from the germline V gene. CDR3 protein: CASSADRARGETQYF. The CDR3, as DNA: TGTGCCAGCAGCGCGGACAGGGCGAGGGGGGAGACCCAGTACTTC.

The table lists this clone with a count of one. V usage is TRBV5-6 and J usage is TRBJ1-2; D is perhaps TRBD1 (5 bases). With 0 bases removed from V and 7 bases from J, the gap between germline ends came to 13 bases. The CDR3 covers 14 residues. Looked up from germline, CDR1 is SGHDT and CDR2 is YYEEEE. Here the CDR3 reads CASSLGQGWGGYTF. The CDR3 DNA sequence: TGTGCCAGCAGCTTGGGGCAGGGTTGGGGTGGCTACACCTTC. The variable domain in full, with the rest retrieved from reference TRBV5-6 and TRBJ1-2, is DAGVTQSPTHLIKTRGQQVTLRCSPKSGHDTVSWYQQALGQGPQFIFQYYEEEERQRGNFPDRFSGHQFPNYSSELNVNALLLGDSALYLCASSLGQGWGGYTFGSGTRLTVV.

The chain employs TRBV19 and TRBJ2-7, with 7 bases identical to TRBD2. CDR3 size: 15 residues. Germline V gene lookup returns CDR1 LNHDA and CDR2 SQIVND (reference sequence). Losses at the gene ends were 10 bases for V and 1 base for J; bases not matched to a gene: 13. The CDR3 DNA reads TGTGCCACCCAACGCGCGGCTAGCGGATCCTACGAGCAGTACTTC. This translates into CATQRAASGSYEQYF.

V is TRBV7-9 and J is TRBJ1-1; D gene ambiguous. Germline V gene lookup returns CDR1 SEHNR and CDR2 FQNEAQ (reference sequence). This CDR3 spans 17 amino acids. V was trimmed by 0 bases and J by 2 bases, leaving 16 bases between them. CDR3: CASSLAFIVTANTEAFF. The CDR3 coding sequence is TGTGCCAGCAGCTTAGCGTTTATCGTAACAGCTAACACTGAAGCTTTCTTT.

This clone was recorded a few times. As DNA, the CDR3 is TGTGCCAGCTCACCTGGACAGGGCCAGCTCTACGAGCAGTACTTC. It yields the protein CASSPGQGQLYEQYF. The V call is TRBV18, the J call TRBJ2-7, with TRBD1 identical over 8 bases. V gave up 3 bases and J gave up 3 bases; unmatched junction bases: 7. CDR3 length: 15 residues. The germline V gene has CDR1 KGHSH and CDR2 LQKENI.

The rearrangement uses TRBV2 and TRBJ2-6; D not certain. This CDR3 region has 14 residues. V was clipped by 6 bases and J by 2 bases, with 8 bases between them. Germline loops: CDR1 SNHLY, CDR2 FYNNEI. The CDR3: CASRPRAGANVLTF. DNA of the CDR3: TGTGCCAGCAGACCCCGGGCTGGGGCCAACGTCCTGACTTTC.

This clone was seen a few times. The chain recombines TRBV11-2 with TRBJ2-1; D is ambiguous. The V end was cut by 1 base, the J end by 3 bases, with 13 bases between. The length of the CDR3 is 16 residues. In germline, CDR1 is SGHAT, CDR2 FQNNGV. The CDR3 DNA reads TGTGCCAGCAGCTTAGGAGGCAGTCTAATCTACAATGAGCAGTTCTTC. This translates into CASSLGGSLIYNEQFF.